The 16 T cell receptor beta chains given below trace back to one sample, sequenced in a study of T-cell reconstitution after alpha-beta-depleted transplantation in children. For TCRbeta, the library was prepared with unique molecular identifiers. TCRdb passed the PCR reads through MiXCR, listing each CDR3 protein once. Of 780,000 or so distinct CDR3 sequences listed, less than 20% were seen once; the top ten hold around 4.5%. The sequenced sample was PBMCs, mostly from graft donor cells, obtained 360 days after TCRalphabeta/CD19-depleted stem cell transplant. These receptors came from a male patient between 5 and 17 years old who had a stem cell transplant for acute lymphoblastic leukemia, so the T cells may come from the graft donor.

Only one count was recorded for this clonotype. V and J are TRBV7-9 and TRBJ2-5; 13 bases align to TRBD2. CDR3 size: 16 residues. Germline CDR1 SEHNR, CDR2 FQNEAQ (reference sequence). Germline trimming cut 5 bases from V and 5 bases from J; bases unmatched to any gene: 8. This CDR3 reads CASSPYPTSGGETQYF. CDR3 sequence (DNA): TGTGCCAGCAGCCCCTACCCGACTAGCGGGGGGGAGACCCAGTACTTC.

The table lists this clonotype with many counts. In nucleotides, the CDR3 is TGTGCCAGCAGCTGGGGGACTAGCGGGGCCACCGGGGAGCTGTTTTTT. Protein: CASSWGTSGATGELFF. The chain combines TRBV5-6 with TRBJ2-2, with 13 bases that match TRBD2. The CDR3 runs to 16 residues. Germline CDR1 and CDR2: SGHDT and YYEEEE. Losses at the gene ends were 3 bases for V and 4 bases for J; bases not matched to a gene: 3.

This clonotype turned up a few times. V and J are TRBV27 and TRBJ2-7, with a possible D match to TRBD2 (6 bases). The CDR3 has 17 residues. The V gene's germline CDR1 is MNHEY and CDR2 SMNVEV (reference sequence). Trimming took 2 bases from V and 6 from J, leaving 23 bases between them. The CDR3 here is CASSLVSAGGSSGEQYF. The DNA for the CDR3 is TGTGCCAGCAGTTTAGTCTCAGCTGGGGGGAGCTCCGGCGAGCAGTACTTC.

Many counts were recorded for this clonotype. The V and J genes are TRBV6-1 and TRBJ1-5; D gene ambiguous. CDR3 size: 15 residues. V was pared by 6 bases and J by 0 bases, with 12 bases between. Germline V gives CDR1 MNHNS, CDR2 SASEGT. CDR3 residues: CASSLGYYSNQPQHF. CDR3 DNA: TGTGCCAGCAGCCTTGGGTACTATAGCAATCAGCCCCAGCATTTT.

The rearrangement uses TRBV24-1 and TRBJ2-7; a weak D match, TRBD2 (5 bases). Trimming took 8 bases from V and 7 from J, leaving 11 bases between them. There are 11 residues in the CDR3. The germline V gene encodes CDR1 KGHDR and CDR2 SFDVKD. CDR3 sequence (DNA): TGTGCCACCACTAGCTCCTGGGAGCAGTACTTC. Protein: CATTSSWEQYF.

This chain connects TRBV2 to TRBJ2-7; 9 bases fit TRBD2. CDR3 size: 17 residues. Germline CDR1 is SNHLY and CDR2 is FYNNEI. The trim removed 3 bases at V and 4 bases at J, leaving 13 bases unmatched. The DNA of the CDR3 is TGTGCCAGCAGTGATTGGCTAGCGGGATTTCCCCTATACGAGCAGTACTTC. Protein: CASSDWLAGFPLYEQYF.

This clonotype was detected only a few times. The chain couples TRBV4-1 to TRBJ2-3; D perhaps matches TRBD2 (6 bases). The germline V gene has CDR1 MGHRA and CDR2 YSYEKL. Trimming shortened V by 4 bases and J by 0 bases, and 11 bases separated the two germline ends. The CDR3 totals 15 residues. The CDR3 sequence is CASSRSGPSTDTQYF. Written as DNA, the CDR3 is TGCGCCAGCAGCCGCAGCGGGCCTAGCACAGATACGCAGTATTTT.

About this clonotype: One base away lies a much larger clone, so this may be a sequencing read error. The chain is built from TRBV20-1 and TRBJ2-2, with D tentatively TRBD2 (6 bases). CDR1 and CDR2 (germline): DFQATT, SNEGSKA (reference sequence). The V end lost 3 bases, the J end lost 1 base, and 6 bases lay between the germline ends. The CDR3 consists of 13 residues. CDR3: CSASGGNTGELFF. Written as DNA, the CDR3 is TGCAGTGCTAGCGGGGGGAACACCGGGGAGCTGTTTTTT.

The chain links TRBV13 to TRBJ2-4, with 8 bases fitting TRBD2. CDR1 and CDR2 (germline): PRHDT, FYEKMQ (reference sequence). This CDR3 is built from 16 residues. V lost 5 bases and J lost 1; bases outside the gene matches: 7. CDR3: CASSTRGGTAKNIQYF. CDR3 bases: TGTGCCAGCAGCACCCGGGGGGGGACGGCCAAAAACATTCAGTACTTC.

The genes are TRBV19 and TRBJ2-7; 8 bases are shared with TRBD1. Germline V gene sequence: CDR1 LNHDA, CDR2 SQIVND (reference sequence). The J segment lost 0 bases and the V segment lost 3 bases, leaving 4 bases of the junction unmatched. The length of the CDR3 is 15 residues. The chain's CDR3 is CASSISGGRSYEQYF. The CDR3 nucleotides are TGTGCCAGTAGTATCTCAGGGGGCCGCTCCTACGAGCAGTACTTC.

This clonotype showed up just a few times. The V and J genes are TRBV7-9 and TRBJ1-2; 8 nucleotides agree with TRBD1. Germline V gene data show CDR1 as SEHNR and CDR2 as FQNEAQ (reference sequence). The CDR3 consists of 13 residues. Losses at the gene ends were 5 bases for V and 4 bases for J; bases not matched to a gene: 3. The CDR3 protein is CASSIGQGYGYTF. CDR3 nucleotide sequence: TGTGCCAGCAGCATAGGACAGGGCTATGGCTACACCTTC.

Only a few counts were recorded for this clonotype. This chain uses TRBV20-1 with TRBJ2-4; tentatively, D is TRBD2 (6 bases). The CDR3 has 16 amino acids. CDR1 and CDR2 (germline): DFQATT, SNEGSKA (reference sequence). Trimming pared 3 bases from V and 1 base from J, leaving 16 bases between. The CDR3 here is CSASGWREEAKNIQYF. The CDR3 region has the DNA TGCAGTGCTAGCGGATGGAGGGAGGAGGCCAAAAACATTCAGTACTTC.

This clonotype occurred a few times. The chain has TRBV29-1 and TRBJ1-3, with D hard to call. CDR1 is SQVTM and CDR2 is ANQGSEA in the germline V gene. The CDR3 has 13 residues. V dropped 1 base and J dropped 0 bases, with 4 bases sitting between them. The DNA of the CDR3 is TGCAGCGTTGAAGGGGGCTCTGGAAACACCATATATTTT. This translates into CSVEGGSGNTIYF.

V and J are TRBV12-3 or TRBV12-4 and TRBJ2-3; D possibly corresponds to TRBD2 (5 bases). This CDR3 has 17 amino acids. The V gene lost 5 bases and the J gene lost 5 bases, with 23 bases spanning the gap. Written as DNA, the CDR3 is TGTGCCAGCAGTCTACGACTCTCGGGCCCCGGGATAGATACGCAGTATTTT. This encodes CASSLRLSGPGIDTQYF.

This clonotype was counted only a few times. Here the CDR3 reads CATGTFSNTEAFF. The CDR3 DNA is TGCGCCACCGGGACTTTCTCGAACACTGAAGCTTTCTTT. The rearrangement uses TRBV4-1 and TRBJ1-1; D is perhaps TRBD1 (5 bases). Trimming stripped 10 bases from V and 1 base from J, with 13 bases between. This CDR3 has 13 amino acids. Germline V gene lookup returns CDR1 MGHRA and CDR2 YSYEKL.

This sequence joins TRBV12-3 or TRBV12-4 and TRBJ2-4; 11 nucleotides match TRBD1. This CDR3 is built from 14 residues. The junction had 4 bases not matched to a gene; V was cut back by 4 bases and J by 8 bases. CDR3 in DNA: TGTGCCAGCAGTTATGGGACAGGGGGAGACATTCAGTACTTC. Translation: CASSYGTGGDIQYF.